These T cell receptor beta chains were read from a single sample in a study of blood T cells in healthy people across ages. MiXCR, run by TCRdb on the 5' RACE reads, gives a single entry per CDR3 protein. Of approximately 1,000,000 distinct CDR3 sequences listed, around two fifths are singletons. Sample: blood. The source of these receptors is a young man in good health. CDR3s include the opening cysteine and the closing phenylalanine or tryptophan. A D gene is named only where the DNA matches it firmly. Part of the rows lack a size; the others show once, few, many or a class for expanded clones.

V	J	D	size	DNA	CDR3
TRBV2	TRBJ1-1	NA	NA	TGTGCCAGCATCACTCATAGAGGCGGACCTGAAGCTTTCTTT	CASITHRGGPEAFF
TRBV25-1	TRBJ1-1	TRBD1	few	TGTGCCAGCAGTAAGGCAGGGGGGACTGAAGCTTTCTTT	CASSKAGGTEAFF
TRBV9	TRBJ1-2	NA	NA	TGTGCCAGCACCTCGCAGGCGGATGGCTACACCTTC	CASTSQADGYTF
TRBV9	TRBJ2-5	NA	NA	TGTGCCAGCAGCGTAGTCTCTCCTAATGAGCAGTACTTC	CASSVVSPNEQYF
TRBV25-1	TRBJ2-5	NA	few	TGTGCCAGCAGTGGCAGGGAATACCAAGAGACCCAGTACTTC	CASSGREYQETQYF
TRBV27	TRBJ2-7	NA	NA	TGTGCCAGCAGTTTAGGGACGGAGACTAGCGAGCAGTACTTC	CASSLGTETSEQYF
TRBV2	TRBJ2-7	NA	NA	TGTGCCAGCACCCCCGGACGGAGTCATGATGAGCAGTACTTC	CASTPGRSHDEQYF
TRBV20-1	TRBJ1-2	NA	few	TGCAGTGCTAGAGTAGGGGGTGAAAGGTTGCGCGGCTACACCTTC	CSARVGGERLRGYTF
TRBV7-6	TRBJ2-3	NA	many	TGTGCCAGCAGCTTAGACCGTAGCGGCACAGATACGCAGTATTTT	CASSLDRSGTDTQYF
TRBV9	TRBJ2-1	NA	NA	TGTGCCAGCAGCCCATTGATTGGGACCAAATTAAGTTTGTGGAATGAGCAGTTCTTC	CASSPLIGTKLSLWNEQFF
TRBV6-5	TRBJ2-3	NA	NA	TGTGCCAGCAGGACCGAGGATACGCGGTATTTT	CASRTEDTRYF
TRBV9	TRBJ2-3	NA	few	TGTGCCAGCAGCCCCCACAACAGGGTTTCAGATACGCAGTATTTT	CASSPHNRVSDTQYF
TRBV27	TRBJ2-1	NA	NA	TGTGCCAGCAGTACGACCGGGGGGCAGTTCTTC	CASSTTGGQFF
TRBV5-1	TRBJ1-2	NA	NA	TGCGCCAGCAGGCCGGACAGTAGCGATGGCTACACCTTC	CASRPDSSDGYTF
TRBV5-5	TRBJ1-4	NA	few	TGTGCCAGCAGCTTGGCCCCCCTCGCTGAAAAACTGTTTTTT	CASSLAPLAEKLFF
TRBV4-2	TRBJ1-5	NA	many	TGTGCCAGCAGCCAAGATTTCGTAAGTGACGATCAGCCCCAGCATTTT	CASSQDFVSDDQPQHF
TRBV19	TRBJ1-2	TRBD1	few	TGTGCCAGTACCCCTTGGGACAGGGAGAGCTATGGCTACACCTTC	CASTPWDRESYGYTF
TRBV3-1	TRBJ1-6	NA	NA	TGTGCCAGCAGCCCCTGGGGGCGGTACCCCCTCCACTTT	CASSPWGRYPLHF
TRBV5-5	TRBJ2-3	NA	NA	TGTGCCAGCAGCTTCGGGACTGCCCCCACAGATACGCAGTATTTT	CASSFGTAPTDTQYF
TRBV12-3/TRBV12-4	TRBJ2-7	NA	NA	TGTGCCAGCAGCCCGAGGGACCAGACCTACGAGCAGTACTTC	CASSPRDQTYEQYF
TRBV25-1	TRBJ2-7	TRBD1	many	TGTGCCAGCAGTCGGACAGGGCGGACCTACGAGCAGTACTTC	CASSRTGRTYEQYF
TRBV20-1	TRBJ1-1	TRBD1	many	TGCAGTGCGCCGGAACGGACAGGGGGCGCGGGGGACACTGAAGCTTTCTTT	CSAPERTGGAGDTEAFF
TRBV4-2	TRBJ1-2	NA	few	TGTGCCAGCAGCCAAGATGTGGATGTGAGGAATGGCTACACCTTC	CASSQDVDVRNGYTF
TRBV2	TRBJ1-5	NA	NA	TGTGCCAGCAGTGAAACGACAGAGACCTATAGCAATCAGCCCCGGCATTTT	CASSETTETYSNQPRHF
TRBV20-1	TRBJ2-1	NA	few	TGCAGTGCTAGTCTAGGGTTTAAGAAAGGGTACAATGAGCAGTTCTTC	CSASLGFKKGYNEQFF
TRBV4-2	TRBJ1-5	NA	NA	TGTGCCAGCAGCCATGAGGAGTCGGGCAATCAGCCCCAGCATTTT	CASSHEESGNQPQHF
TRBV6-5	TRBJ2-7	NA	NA	TGTGCCAGCAGTTACTCGATGGCAGGGTATTCCGACGAGCAGTACTTC	CASSYSMAGYSDEQYF
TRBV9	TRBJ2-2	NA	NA	TGTGCCAGCAGCGTAGAAGCAAGAAGGACCGGGGAGCTGTTTTTT	CASSVEARRTGELFF
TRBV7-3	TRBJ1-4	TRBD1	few	TGTGCCAGCAGCGCCTCCGGGGACAGGGGTGAAAAACTGTTTTTT	CASSASGDRGEKLFF
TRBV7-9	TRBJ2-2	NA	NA	TGTGCCAGCAGCCACCCGGGGGAGCTGTTTTTT	CASSHPGELFF